This TCR beta chain originates from a study of blood T cell repertoires in COVID-19. Study-wide context: Acute and convalescent COVID-19 specimens originated in the United States, Italy and Spain.

Only in-frame clones appear in the TCRdb table, and some are missing; sequencing was by immunoSEQ multiplex PCR. The data hold tens of thousands of clones, with roughly 85% observed a single time. With 0 bases removed from V and 4 bases from J, the gap between germline ends came to 9 bases. The CDR3 runs 14 residues. The germline V gene has CDR1 MNHNY and CDR2 SVGAGI (reference sequence). The clonotype comes from a human donor in a cohort sampled during active COVID-19. Sequencing was done on a sample of peripheral blood. This chain links TRBV6-6 with TRBJ2-5; weak D call: TRBD1 (5 bases). The CDR3 DNA reads as TGTGCCAGCAGTTACTCTGGGGCCCCAGAGACCCAGTACTTC. This gives the protein CASSYSGAPETQYF.